This T cell receptor (beta chain) appears in the sequencing data of a study of blood T cell repertoires in COVID-19. Across the whole study: Researchers got acute and convalescent COVID-19 samples from the United States, Italy and Spain.

CDR3 length equals 15 residues. Trimming cost V 0 bases and J 3 bases; bases outside gene matches: 4. The germline V gene has CDR1 SGDLS and CDR2 YYNGEE. Study processing details: Amplifying reference gene primers gave estimates of nucleated cell counts. Sequencing used immunoSEQ multiplex PCR; TCRdb keeps in-frame clones, though not all of them. The V and J calls and the clone size are those of that table, but D and trimming were determined from the DNA. The sample holds 300,000 to 400,000 clones, around 88% seen once. The chain combines TRBV9 with TRBJ2-7, with 9 bases aligning to TRBD1. The receptor was isolated from a woman aged 60-75 years with COVID-19, enrolled during active disease. The specimen sequenced was peripheral blood. The CDR3 sequence: CASSVEGTGSYEQYF. In nucleotides, the CDR3 is TGTGCCAGCAGCGTAGAAGGGACAGGGAGCTACGAGCAGTACTTC. The whole variable domain, remainder taken from reference TRBV9 and TRBJ2-7, is DSGVTQTPKHLITATGQRVTLRCSPRSGDLSVYWYQQSLDQGLQFLIQYYNGEERAKGNILERFSAQQFPDLHSELNLSSLELGDSALYFCASSVEGTGSYEQYFGPGTRLTVT.